This TCR beta chain was recorded in a study of control samples from healthy donors and cancer patients. Profiled with immunoSEQ multiplex PCR; TCRdb holds only in-frame clones, not every one. Of tens of thousands of clones in the sample, less than 95% were seen once. J gave up 7 bases and V 4 bases, and 11 bases lay outside the gene matches. The CDR3 covers 14 residues. Germline assignment: CDR1 GTSNPN and CDR2 SVGIG (reference sequence). What was sequenced was PBMCs. The V gene is TRBV30, the J gene TRBJ1-1; 8 positions match TRBD1. The sequence was obtained from a woman between 35 and 50 years old with head and neck cancer. CDR3 in amino acids: CAWTSDRVVVEAFF. The DNA of the CDR3 is TGTGCCTGGACCTCGGACAGGGTGGTGGTTGAAGCTTTCTTT.